What follows is one TCR beta chain and its context. In the original processing: The authors estimated nucleated cell counts from reference gene primer amplification. Clones were read by immunoSEQ multiplex PCR, and TCRdb kept only the in-frame ones, dropping some. Clone size and the V and J calls come from that table; the DNA yielded D and trimming. The table has around 87,000 clones, roughly nine tenths seen once. This sample is drawn from a study of blood T cell repertoires in COVID-19. Study-level information: Whether acute or convalescent, the COVID-19 samples came from the United States, Italy and Spain. PBMCs, B-cell-depleted T cells, or T cells provided the cDNA or gDNA that made up the material.

The V and J ends lost 5 bases and 1 base respectively, with 8 bases between them. CDR3 length equals 13 residues. The germline V gene encodes CDR1 GTSNPN and CDR2 SVGIG (reference sequence). The chain carries TRBV30 and TRBJ2-2; weak D call: TRBD1 (6 bases). This TCR was sampled from a man aged 50 or older with acute or convalescent COVID-19. Sequencing was carried out using peripheral blood. For the CDR3, the DNA is TGTGCCTGGTCACAGGGGAACACCGGGGAGCTGTTTTTT. Protein: CAWSQGNTGELFF.